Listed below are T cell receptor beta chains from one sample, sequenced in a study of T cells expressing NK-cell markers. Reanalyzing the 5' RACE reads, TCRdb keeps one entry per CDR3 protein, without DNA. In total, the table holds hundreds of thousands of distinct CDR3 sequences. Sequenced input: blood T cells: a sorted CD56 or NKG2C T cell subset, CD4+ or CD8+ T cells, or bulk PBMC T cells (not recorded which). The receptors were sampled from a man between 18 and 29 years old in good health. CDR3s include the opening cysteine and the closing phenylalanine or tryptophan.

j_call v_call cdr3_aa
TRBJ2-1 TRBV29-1 CSVRRQGDLLYNEQFF
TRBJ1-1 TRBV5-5 CASSGPGQGIPEAFF
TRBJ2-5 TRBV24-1 CATSDSPRETQYF
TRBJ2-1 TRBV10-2 CASSASGTPYNEQFF
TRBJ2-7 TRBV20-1 CSARKGQGESYEQYF
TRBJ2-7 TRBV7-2 CASSLGLAGWGEQYF
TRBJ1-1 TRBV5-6 CASSLGSEAFF
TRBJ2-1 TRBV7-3 CASSLGLEAEQFF
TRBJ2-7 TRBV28 CASSLAGTGIFEQYF
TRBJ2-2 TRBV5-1 CASSWASGGELFF
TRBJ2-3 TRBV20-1 CSALAGGPGYTDTQYF